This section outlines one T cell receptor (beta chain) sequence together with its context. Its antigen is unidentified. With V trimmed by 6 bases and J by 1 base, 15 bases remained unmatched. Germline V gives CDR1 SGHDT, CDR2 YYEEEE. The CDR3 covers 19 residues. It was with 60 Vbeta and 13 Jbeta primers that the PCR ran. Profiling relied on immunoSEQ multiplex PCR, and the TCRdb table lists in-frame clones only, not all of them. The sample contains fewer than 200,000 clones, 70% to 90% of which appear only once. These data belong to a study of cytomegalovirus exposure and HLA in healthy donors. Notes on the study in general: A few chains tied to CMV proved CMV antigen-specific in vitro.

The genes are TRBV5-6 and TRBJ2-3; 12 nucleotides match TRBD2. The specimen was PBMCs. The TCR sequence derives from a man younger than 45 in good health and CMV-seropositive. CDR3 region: CASNMWVLAGGRGTDTQYF. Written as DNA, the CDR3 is TGTGCCAGCAACATGTGGGTGCTAGCGGGAGGGCGGGGCACAGATACGCAGTATTTT.